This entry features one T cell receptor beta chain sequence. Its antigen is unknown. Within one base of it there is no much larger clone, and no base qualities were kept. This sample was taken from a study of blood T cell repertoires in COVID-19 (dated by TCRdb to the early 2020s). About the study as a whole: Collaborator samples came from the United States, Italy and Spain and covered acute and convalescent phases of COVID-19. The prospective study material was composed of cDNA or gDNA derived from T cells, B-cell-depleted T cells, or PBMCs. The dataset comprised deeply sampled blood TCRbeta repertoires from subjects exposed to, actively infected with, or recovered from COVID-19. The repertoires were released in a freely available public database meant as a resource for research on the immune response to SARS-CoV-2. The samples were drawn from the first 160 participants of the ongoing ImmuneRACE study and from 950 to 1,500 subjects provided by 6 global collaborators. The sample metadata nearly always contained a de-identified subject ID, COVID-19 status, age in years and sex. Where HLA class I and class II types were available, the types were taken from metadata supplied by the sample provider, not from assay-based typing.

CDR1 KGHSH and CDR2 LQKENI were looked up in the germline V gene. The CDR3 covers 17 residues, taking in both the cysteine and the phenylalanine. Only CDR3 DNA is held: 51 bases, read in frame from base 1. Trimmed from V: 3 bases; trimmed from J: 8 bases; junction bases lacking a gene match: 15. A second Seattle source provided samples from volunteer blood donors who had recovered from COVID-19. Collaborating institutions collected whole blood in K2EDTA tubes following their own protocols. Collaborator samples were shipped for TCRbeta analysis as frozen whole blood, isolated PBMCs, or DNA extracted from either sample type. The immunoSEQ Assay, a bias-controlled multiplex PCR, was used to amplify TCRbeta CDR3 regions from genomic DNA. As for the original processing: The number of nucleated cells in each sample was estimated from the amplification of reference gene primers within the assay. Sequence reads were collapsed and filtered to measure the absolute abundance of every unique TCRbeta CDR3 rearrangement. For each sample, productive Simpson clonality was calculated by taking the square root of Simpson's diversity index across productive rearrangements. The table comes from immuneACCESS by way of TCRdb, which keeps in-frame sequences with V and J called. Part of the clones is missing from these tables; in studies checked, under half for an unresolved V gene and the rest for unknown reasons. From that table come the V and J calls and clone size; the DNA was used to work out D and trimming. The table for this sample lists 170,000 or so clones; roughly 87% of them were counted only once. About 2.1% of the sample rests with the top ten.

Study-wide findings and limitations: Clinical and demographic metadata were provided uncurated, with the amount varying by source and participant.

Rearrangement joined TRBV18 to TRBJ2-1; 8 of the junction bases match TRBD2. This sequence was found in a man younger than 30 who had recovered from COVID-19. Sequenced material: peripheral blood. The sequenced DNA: TGTGCCAGCTCACCTCAGAGGCCTAGCGGGTTGGTTGATGAGCAGTTCTTC. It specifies CASSPQRPSGLVDEQFF.